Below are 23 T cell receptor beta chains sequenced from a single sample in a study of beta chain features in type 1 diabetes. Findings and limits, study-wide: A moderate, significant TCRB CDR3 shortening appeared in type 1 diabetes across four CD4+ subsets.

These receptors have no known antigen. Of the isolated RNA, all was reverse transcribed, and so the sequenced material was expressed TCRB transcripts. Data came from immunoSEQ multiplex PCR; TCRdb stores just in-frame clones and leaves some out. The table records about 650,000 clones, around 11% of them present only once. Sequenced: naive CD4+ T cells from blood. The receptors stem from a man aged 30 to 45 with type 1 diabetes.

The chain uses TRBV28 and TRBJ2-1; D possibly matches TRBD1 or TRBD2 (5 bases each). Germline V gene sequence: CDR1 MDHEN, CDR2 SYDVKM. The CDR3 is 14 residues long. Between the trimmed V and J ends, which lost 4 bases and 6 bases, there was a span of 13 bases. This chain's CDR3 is CASSSSGQINEQFF. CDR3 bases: TGTGCCAGCAGTTCCAGCGGACAAATCAATGAGCAGTTCTTC.

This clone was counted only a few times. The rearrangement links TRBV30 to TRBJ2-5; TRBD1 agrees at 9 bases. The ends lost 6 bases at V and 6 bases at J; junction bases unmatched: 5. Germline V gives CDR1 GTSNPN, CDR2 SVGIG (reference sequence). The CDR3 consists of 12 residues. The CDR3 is CACSQGAQTQYF. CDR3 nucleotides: TGTGCCTGTTCACAGGGGGCCCAGACCCAGTACTTC.

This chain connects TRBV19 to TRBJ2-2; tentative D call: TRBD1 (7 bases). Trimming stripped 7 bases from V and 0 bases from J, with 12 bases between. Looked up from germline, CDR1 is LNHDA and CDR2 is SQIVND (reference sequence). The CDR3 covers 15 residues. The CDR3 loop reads CASTGDRANTGELFF. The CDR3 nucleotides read TGTGCCAGTACGGGGGACAGAGCGAACACCGGGGAGCTGTTTTTT.

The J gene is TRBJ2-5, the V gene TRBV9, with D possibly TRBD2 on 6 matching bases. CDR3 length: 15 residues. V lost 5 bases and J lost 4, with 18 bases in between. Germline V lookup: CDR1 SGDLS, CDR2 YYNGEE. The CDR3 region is CASSKQDYLRETQYF. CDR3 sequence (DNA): TGTGCCAGCAGTAAACAGGACTACCTCCGAGAGACCCAGTACTTC. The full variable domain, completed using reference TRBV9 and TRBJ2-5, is DSGVTQTPKHLITATGQRVTLRCSPRSGDLSVYWYQQSLDQGLQFLIQYYNGEERAKGNILERFSAQQFPDLHSELNLSSLELGDSALYFCASSKQDYLRETQYFGPGTRLLVL.

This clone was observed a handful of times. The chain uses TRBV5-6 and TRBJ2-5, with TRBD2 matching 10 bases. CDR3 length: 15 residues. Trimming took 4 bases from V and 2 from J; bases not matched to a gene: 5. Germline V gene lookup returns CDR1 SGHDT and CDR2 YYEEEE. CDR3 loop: CASSRTSGNQETQYF. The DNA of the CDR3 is TGTGCCAGCAGCCGGACTAGCGGCAATCAAGAGACCCAGTACTTC.

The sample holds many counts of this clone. As DNA, the CDR3 is TGCGCCAGCAGTCCCTATGTTCCGGTTTTCAATGAGCAGTTCTTC. It specifies CASSPYVPVFNEQFF. The V and J genes are TRBV23-1 and TRBJ2-1; unclear D gene. TRBV23-1 is flagged as an ORF with uncertain function. The CDR3 has 15 residues. The V end lost 4 bases, the J end lost 6 bases, and 16 bases lay between the germline ends.

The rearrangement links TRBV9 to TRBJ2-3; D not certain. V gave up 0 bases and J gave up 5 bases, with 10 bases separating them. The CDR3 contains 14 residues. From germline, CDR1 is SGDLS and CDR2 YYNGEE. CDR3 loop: CASSVGGSQDTQYF. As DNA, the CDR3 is TGTGCCAGCAGCGTAGGAGGCTCACAAGATACGCAGTATTTT. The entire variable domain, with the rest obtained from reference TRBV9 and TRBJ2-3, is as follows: DSGVTQTPKHLITATGQRVTLRCSPRSGDLSVYWYQQSLDQGLQFLIQYYNGEERAKGNILERFSAQQFPDLHSELNLSSLELGDSALYFCASSVGGSQDTQYFGPGTRLTVL.

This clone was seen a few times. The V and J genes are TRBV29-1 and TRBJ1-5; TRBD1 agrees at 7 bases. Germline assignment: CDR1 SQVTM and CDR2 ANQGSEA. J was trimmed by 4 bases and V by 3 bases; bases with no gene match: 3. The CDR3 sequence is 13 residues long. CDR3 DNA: TGCAGCGTTGAGACAGGGATGAATCAGCCCCAGCATTTT. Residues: CSVETGMNQPQHF.

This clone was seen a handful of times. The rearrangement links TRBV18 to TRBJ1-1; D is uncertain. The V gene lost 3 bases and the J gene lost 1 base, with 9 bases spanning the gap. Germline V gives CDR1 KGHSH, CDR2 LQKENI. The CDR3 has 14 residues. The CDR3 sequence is CASSPLLQNTEAFF. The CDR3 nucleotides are TGTGCCAGCTCACCTCTGTTGCAGAACACTGAAGCTTTCTTT. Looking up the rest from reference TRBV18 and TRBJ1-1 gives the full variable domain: NAGVMQNPRHLVRRRGQEARLRCSPMKGHSHVYWYRQLPEEGLKFMVYLQKENIIDESGMPKERFSAEFPKEGPSILRIQQVVRGDSAAYFCASSPLLQNTEAFFGQGTRLTVV.

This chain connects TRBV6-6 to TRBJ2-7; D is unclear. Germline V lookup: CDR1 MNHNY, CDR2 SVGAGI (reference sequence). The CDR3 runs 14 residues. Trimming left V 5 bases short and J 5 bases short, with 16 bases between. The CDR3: CASSPMRSWDEQYF. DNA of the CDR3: TGTGCCAGCAGTCCCATGAGGAGTTGGGACGAGCAGTACTTC.

CDR3 amino acids: CASSSQQGNTQYF. CDR3 coding DNA: TGTGCCAGCAGTTCCCAACAGGGGAATACGCAGTATTTT. The chain carries TRBV27 and TRBJ2-3; 7 bases are a match to TRBD1. Trimming took 4 bases from V and 7 from J; bases not matched to a gene: 5. Germline V CDR1 and CDR2: MNHEY, SMNVEV (reference sequence). The CDR3 runs 13 residues.

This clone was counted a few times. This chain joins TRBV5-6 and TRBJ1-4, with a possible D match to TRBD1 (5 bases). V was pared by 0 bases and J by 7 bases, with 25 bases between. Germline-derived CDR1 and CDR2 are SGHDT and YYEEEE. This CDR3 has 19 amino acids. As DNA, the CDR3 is TGTGCCAGCAGCTTGGACCCGGGACCATTCACCCCCGGGAGTGAAAAACTGTTTTTT. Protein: CASSLDPGPFTPGSEKLFF. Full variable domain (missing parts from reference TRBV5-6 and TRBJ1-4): DAGVTQSPTHLIKTRGQQVTLRCSPKSGHDTVSWYQQALGQGPQFIFQYYEEEERQRGNFPDRFSGHQFPNYSSELNVNALLLGDSALYLCASSLDPGPFTPGSEKLFFGSGTQLSVL.

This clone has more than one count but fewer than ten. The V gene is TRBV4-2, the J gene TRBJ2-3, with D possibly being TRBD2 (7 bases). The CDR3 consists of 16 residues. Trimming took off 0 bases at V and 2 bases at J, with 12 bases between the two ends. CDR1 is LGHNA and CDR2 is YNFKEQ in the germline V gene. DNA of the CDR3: TGTGCCAGCAGCCAAGATCGGCGGGGGCCCACAGATACGCAGTATTTT. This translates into CASSQDRRGPTDTQYF.

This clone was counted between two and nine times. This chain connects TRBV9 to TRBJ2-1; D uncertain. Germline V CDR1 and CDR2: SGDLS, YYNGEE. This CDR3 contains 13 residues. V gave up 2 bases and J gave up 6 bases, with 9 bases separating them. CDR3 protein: CASSVLSVNEQFF. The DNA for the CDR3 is TGTGCCAGCAGCGTCCTCAGCGTCAATGAGCAGTTCTTC. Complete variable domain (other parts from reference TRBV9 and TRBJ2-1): DSGVTQTPKHLITATGQRVTLRCSPRSGDLSVYWYQQSLDQGLQFLIQYYNGEERAKGNILERFSAQQFPDLHSELNLSSLELGDSALYFCASSVLSVNEQFFGPGTRLTVL.

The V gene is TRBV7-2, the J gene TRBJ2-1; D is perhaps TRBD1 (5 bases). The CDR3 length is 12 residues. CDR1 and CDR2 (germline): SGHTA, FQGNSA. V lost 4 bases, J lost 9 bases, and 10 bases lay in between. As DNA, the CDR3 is TGTGCCAGCAGCTCATCCAGGGTTGAGCAGTTCTTC. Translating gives CASSSSRVEQFF.

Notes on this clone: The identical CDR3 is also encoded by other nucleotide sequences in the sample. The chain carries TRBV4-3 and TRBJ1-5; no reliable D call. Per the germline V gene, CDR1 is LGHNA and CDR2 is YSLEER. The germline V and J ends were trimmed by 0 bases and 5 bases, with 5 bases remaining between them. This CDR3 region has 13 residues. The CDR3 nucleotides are TGCGCCAGCAGCCAAGATTCGGATCAGCCCCAGCATTTT. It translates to CASSQDSDQPQHF.

The DNA of the CDR3 is TGTGCCAGCAGCGTAGAGGGTGGATATGGCTACACCTTC. Protein product: CASSVEGGYGYTF. The rearrangement uses TRBV9 and TRBJ1-2; D remains ambiguous. CDR3 length: 13 amino acids. Germline V gene data show CDR1 as SGDLS and CDR2 as YYNGEE. V gave up 0 bases and J gave up 5 bases, with 8 bases separating them.

CDR3 sequence: CASSLSDWGDTQYF. CDR3 in DNA: TGTGCCAGCAGCTTGAGTGATTGGGGAGATACGCAGTATTTT. The V gene is TRBV5-4, the J gene TRBJ2-3; unclear D gene. Germline V gene data show CDR1 as SGHNT and CDR2 as YYREEE (reference sequence). The CDR3 sequence is 14 residues long. The V and J ends lost 1 base and 5 bases respectively, with 11 bases between them.

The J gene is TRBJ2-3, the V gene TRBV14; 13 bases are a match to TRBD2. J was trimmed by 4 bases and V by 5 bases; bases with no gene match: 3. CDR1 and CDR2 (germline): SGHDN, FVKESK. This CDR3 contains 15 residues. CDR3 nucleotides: TGTGCCAGCAGCATCGGGACTAGCGGGGCAGATACGCAGTATTTT. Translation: CASSIGTSGADTQYF.

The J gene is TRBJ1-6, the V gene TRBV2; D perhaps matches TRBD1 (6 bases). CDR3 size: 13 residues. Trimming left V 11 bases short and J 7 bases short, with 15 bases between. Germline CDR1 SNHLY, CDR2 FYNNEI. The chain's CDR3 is CAGTRQANSPLHF. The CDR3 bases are TGTGCCGGGACAAGACAGGCGAATTCACCCCTCCACTTT.

This CDR3 is CASSLGEVISYEQYF. CDR3 bases: TGTGCCAGCAGCTTAGGCGAGGTCATCTCCTACGAGCAGTACTTC. The chain combines TRBV7-2 with TRBJ2-7; D is unresolved. CDR1 is SGHTA and CDR2 is FQGNSA in the germline V gene. The CDR3 loop spans 15 amino acids. Between the trimmed V and J ends, which lost 1 base and 0 bases, there was a span of 10 bases.

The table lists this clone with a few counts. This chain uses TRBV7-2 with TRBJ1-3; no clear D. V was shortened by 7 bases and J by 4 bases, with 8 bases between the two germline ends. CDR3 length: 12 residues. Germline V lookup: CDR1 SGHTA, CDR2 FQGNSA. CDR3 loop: CASTLLGNTIYF. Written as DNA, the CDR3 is TGTGCCAGCACCCTCCTGGGAAACACCATATATTTT.

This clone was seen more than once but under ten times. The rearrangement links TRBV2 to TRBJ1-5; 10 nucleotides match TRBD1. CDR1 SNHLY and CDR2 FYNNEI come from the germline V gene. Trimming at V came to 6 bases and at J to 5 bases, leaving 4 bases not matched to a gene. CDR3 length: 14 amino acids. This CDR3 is CASREDRGDQPQHF. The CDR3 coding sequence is TGTGCCAGCAGGGAGGACAGGGGGGATCAGCCCCAGCATTTT. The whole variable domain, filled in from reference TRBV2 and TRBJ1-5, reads EPEVTQTPSHQVTQMGQEVILRCVPISNHLYFYWYRQILGQKVEFLVSFYNNEISEKSEIFDDQFSVERPDGSNFTLKIRSTKLEDSAMYFCASREDRGDQPQHFGDGTRLSIL.